The rows below give T cell receptor beta chains drawn from one sample of a study of identical twins. TCRdb reprocessed the 5' RACE reads with MiXCR, giving one entry per CDR3 protein. The data hold fewer than 800,000 distinct CDR3 sequences, with 7% to 7.5% observed a single time. The same data also contributed to another study, on yellow fever vaccine responses in identical twins.

The material sequenced was PBMCs. Receptor source: a woman aged 18-29 years in good health. The CDR3 runs from the conserved cysteine through the conserved F or W. The D gene is left open where the match is weak. Expanded clones get a size class; other rows say once, few or many, or leave the size out.

few | TRBD2 | TRBJ2-3 | TRBV7-8 | TGTGCCAGCAGCAAGGGACTAGCGGGCAAGAGGGCCCCCACAGATACGCAGTATTTT | CASSKGLAGKRAPTDTQYF
many | TRBD2 | TRBJ2-1 | TRBV20-1 | TGCAGTGCTAGCGGGAGGTCCCCTTTCGATGAGCAGTTCTTC | CSASGRSPFDEQFF
many | - | TRBJ2-3 | TRBV29-1 | TGCAGCGTTTCCGGGCGCAGACCAAAAGAGGCAGATACGCAGTATTTT | CSVSGRRPKEADTQYF
many | TRBD1 | TRBJ2-5 | TRBV5-1 | TGCGCCAGCAGCCCCGGGACAGGGGGCGGGGAGACCCAGTACTTC | CASSPGTGGGETQYF
few | TRBD1 | TRBJ1-1 | TRBV6-1 | TGTGCCAGCAGTGGAGGGACAGGATGGACTGAAGCTTTCTTT | CASSGGTGWTEAFF
- | - | TRBJ2-1 | TRBV5-1 | TGCGCCAGCAGCCTAAATTCCGGTGAGCAGTTCTTC | CASSLNSGEQFF
many | - | TRBJ2-1 | TRBV29-1 | TGCAGCGTTGGTCCTAGTGGAGACAATGAGCAGTTCTTC | CSVGPSGDNEQFF
few | TRBD1 | TRBJ2-6 | TRBV28 | TGTGCCAGCAGCTCTCCGGGACAGGATTTCTCTGGGGCCAACGTCCTGACTTTC | CASSSPGQDFSGANVLTF
- | TRBD2 | TRBJ2-7 | TRBV20-1 | TGCAGTGCTAGAGCGGCTAGCGGGAGTCCTTCGGGGTACTTC | CSARAASGSPSGYF
many | - | TRBJ1-5 | TRBV27 | TGTGCCAGCAGTTTACGACAGCATAGCAATCAGCCCCAGCATTTT | CASSLRQHSNQPQHF
few | - | TRBJ1-1 | TRBV7-6 | TGTGCCAGCAGCTTAGCGGCATACACTGAAGCTTTCTTT | CASSLAAYTEAFF
- | TRBD1 | TRBJ2-7 | TRBV28 | TGTGCCAGCAGTTTACAATCTGACAGGGTAGGCCGCTACGAGCAGTACTTC | CASSLQSDRVGRYEQYF
few | TRBD2 | TRBJ2-3 | TRBV7-9 | TGTGCCAGCAGCGGAGGCGGGGGGGCCGTTGCAGATACGCAGTATTTT | CASSGGGGAVADTQYF
few | TRBD1 | TRBJ1-2 | TRBV12-3/TRBV12-4 | TGTGCCAGCAGTCTGACAGGGTTCTATGGCTACACCTTC | CASSLTGFYGYTF
- | - | TRBJ1-1 | TRBV7-9 | TGTGCCAGCAGCTTAGTCGGTCGGATAACTGAAGCTTTCTTT | CASSLVGRITEAFF
few | - | TRBJ2-7 | TRBV29-1 | TGCAGCGCCCGGACGGTAGGCCACGAGCAGTACTTC | CSARTVGHEQYF
- | - | TRBJ2-5 | TRBV3-1 | TGTGCCAGCGGGGACAACAACCAAGAGACCCAGTACTTC | CASGDNNQETQYF
- | TRBD1 | TRBJ2-1 | TRBV7-2 | TGTGCCAGCAGCTTAGGGGACAGGGGAGGCTATGAGCAGTTCTTC | CASSLGDRGGYEQFF
many | - | TRBJ2-1 | TRBV6-1 | TGTGCCAGCAGTGAAGCCGAGAAGTTTAACTCCCATACCTACAATGAGCAGTTCTTC | CASSEAEKFNSHTYNEQFF
- | - | TRBJ2-1 | TRBV24-1 | TGTGCCACCGGCGGTCTGTACAATGAGCAGTTCTTC | CATGGLYNEQFF
many | - | TRBJ2-2 | TRBV7-9 | TGTGCCAGCAGCTTCCCAGGGAACACCGGGGAGCTGTTTTTT | CASSFPGNTGELFF
many | - | TRBJ1-5 | TRBV12-3/TRBV12-4 | TGTGCCAGCAGTCCCTTCGGGGCTAATAGCAATCAGCCCCAGCATTTT | CASSPFGANSNQPQHF